This TCR beta chain derives from a study of human T cells and chemical hapten exposure (dated by TCRdb to about 2021). Some background on the complete study: For sensitization, 2% DPC in acetone was applied to a roughly 2 cm by roughly 2 cm area of upper inner arm skin. Throughout the study period of roughly 24 weeks, patients also received therapeutic DPC doses to the scalp every week. Patch testing was performed on the upper back with Finn chambers containing 0.01% DPC, and the patch tests were scored after 6 days according to International Contact Dermatitis Research Group standards. Alopecia areata with under or over 50% scalp involvement, alopecia totalis and alopecia universalis were represented in the patient cohort, which was mostly female. Libraries were pooled for sequencing, and per-sample TCR yields varied mainly because of small differences in library volumes within the pool. The study tracked peripheral blood TCR repertoire changes in vivo during primary and secondary sensitization to the hapten diphenylcyclopropenone (DPC) in alopecia patients. Blood samples were taken from patients before sensitization (week 0) and then at 2, 6 and about 24 weeks after DPC sensitization. Under 30 alopecia patients gave blood for TCR sequencing at one to four time points (pre-sensitization, 2, 6 and 24 weeks).

Libraries were prepared through RACE. The sequencer listed for this sample is NextSeq 500. Library preparation attached unique molecular identifiers to individual cDNA molecules for quantitative, reproducible TCR counting. For every blood RNA sample, sequencing covered both the TCR alpha and TCR beta chains. Turning to the authors' computational methods: A median of roughly 100,000 TCRs per sample was observed, with a range of 23,224 to 690,600. V, J and CDR3 annotation of the TCR reads was carried out using the Decombinator software suite. For PS versus PT1 abundance plots, all samples were subsampled to the same number of TCRs (28,000). TCRs were defined as expanded if absent before sensitization and observed at least eight times at the 2-week time point. The public reads were reanalyzed by TCRdb: fastp trimming at Q25, MiXCR alignment, in-frame beta chains only. Merged by CDR3 protein, the rows form single entries marked with the most common genes and DNA. What appears here as the V and J calls and clone size reflects TCRdb's work, not the paper's. Recorded for this sample are approximately 90,000 distinct CDR3 sequences; roughly 12% of them occurred a single time. The ten largest clones take up approximately 2.1% of the sample.

The time point label of this sample denotes: patch test 1, 2 weeks after DPC sensitization. The treatment or condition label here, explained by the study, means: therapeutic diphenylcyclopropenone sensitization with weekly scalp DPC. At every patch-test visit, the blood draw took place before the patch test was put on. Patients were considered eligible if aged 18 to 70, diagnosed with alopecia and deemed suitable for DPC therapy, and patients were excluded if pregnant. Total RNA was extracted from unfractionated whole blood collected in Tempus Blood RNA tubes. The germline V gene gives CDR1 as SGDLS and CDR2 as YYNGEE. Germline trimming amounts to 0 bases on V and 4 bases on J, with 6 as the count of junction bases outside the gene matches. From the cysteine through the phenylalanine, the CDR3 covers 15 amino acids. Only the CDR3 region is kept as DNA, spanning 45 bases read in frame from base 1.

The paper's findings and limits, for the study overall: A positive correlation was found between the number of PT1 expanded TCRs and patch test score, with significance reached at thresholds 8, 16 and 32 but not 4. Repeated subsampling changed both the strength of the expansion versus patch-test correlation and the threshold at which the correlation became significant. Alopecia, a presumed autoimmune disease, was present in all patients, so the immune response of the patients might differ from that of healthy individuals. Significantly more large CDR3 similarity clusters were formed by expanded TCRs than by pre-sensitization or healthy control sets, consistent with antigen-driven responses. The number of TCRs above 1 in 1000 frequency did not change with DPC sensitization; there was no evidence of global repertoire structure alterations.

Comments on this clonotype: Its target antigen remains unknown. No much larger clone is present one base from it, and per-base qualities are unavailable.

Sequenced here: whole blood, sampled in connection with sensitization to the hapten diphenylcyclopropenone (DPC). The receptor was derived from a woman in her 40s with alopecia areata. Some clones in this sample may be carry-over from other donors' samples. Rearrangement joined TRBV9 to TRBJ2-7, with TRBD2 identical over 8 junction bases. The DNA reads TGTGCCAGCAGCGTAGTCCCTAGCGGGCTTTACGAGCAGTACTTC. Its product reads: CASSVVPSGLYEQYF.